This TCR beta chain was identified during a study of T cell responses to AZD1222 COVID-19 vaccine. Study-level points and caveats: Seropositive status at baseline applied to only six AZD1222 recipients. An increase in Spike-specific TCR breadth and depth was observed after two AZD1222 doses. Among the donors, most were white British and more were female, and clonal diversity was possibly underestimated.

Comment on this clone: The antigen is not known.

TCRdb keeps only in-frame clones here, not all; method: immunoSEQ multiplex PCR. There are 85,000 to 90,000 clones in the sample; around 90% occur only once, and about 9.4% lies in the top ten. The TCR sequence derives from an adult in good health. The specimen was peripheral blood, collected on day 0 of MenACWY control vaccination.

For the CDR3, the DNA is TGTGCCAGCAGTTTTAATGGCCTCGCGGCTGAAGCTTTCTTT. Translation: CASSFNGLAAEAFF. The chain couples TRBV28 to TRBJ1-1; D ambiguous. The germline V and J ends were trimmed by 3 bases and 6 bases, with 14 bases remaining between them. This CDR3 has 14 amino acids. Germline V lookup: CDR1 MDHEN, CDR2 SYDVKM.